The 8 T cell receptor beta chains presented below share a single source sample, sequenced in a study of shared T cell receptors in the human thymus. Assay: immunoSEQ multiplex PCR; the TCRdb copy retains only in-frame clones and omits some. In the table there are some 700,000 clones, roughly 90% of which are singletons. The same specimen was also included in a second study, on human thymus T cells.

The sample consisted of thymocytes. These receptors all come from a boy under two years old with a congenital heart defect.

The genes are TRBV2 and TRBJ1-1; weak D call: TRBD1 (6 bases). V lost 9 bases, J lost 0 bases, and 14 bases lay in between. CDR3 length: 14 residues. The germline V gene encodes CDR1 SNHLY and CDR2 FYNNEI. The CDR3 is CASTGTLVNTEAFF. CDR3 bases: TGTGCCAGTACCGGGACACTGGTGAACACTGAAGCTTTCTTT.

The chain carries TRBV7-2 and TRBJ2-5, with 7 bases identical to TRBD2. The germline gives CDR1 SGHTA, CDR2 FQGNSA. The CDR3 loop spans 14 amino acids. Unmatched junction bases numbered 8, after V lost 5 bases and J lost 5 bases. The CDR3 is CASSVGGSWETQYF. For the CDR3, the DNA is TGTGCCAGCAGCGTGGGCGGGAGTTGGGAGACCCAGTACTTC.

With respect to this clone: The same CDR3 arises from other DNA sequences in this sample as well. This sequence joins TRBV18 and TRBJ2-6; no firm D call. This CDR3 is built from 15 residues. V was pared by 3 bases and J by 1 base, with 7 bases between. In germline, CDR1 is KGHSH, CDR2 LQKENI. The CDR3 sequence is CASSPPGSGANVLTF. CDR3 nucleotides: TGTGCCAGCTCACCCCCCGGTTCTGGGGCCAACGTCCTGACTTTC.

The chain couples TRBV7-9 to TRBJ2-1; D perhaps matches TRBD2 (7 bases). CDR1 is SEHNR, CDR2 FQNEAQ, per germline (reference sequence). Trimming removed 6 bases from V and 10 bases from J, with 16 bases in between. This CDR3 comprises 13 residues. CDR3 bases: TGTGCCAGCAGAGGGGGAGGGAGAGGCGAGCAGTTCTTC. It codes for CASRGGGRGEQFF.

J is TRBJ2-4 and V is TRBV11-3, with 7 bases fitting TRBD1. Germline trimming cut 5 bases from V and 1 base from J; bases unmatched to any gene: 8. Germline V lookup: CDR1 SGHNT, CDR2 YENEEA. The CDR3 is made up of 16 amino acids. The CDR3 is CASSPGRGPAKNIQYF. CDR3 coding DNA: TGTGCCAGCAGCCCGGGTAGGGGGCCTGCCAAAAACATTCAGTACTTC.

In this sample, this clone turned up once. This sequence joins TRBV7-6 and TRBJ2-3; 8 bases line up with TRBD2. The V segment lost 2 bases and the J segment 4 bases; nucleotides outside the gene matches: 2. Germline CDR1 and CDR2: SGHVS and FNYEAQ. This CDR3 contains 14 residues. The CDR3 DNA sequence: TGTGCCAGCAGCTTACTCGGGGGGGCAGATACGCAGTATTTT. It encodes CASSLLGGADTQYF.

About this clone: One junction end does not reproduce the germline sequence, and a read error may be involved. This chain links TRBV7-9 with TRBJ1-5; TRBD1 matches at 12 bases. This CDR3 spans 18 amino acids. CDR1 and CDR2 from the germline V gene are SEHNR and FQNEAQ (reference sequence). The CDR3 nucleotides are TGTGCCAGCAGTTTAGGTCCGGGACAGGGGGCTTACAATCAGCCCCAGCATTTT. It translates to CASSLGPGQGAYNQPQHF.

This chain connects TRBV5-6 to TRBJ2-1, with D possibly TRBD1 on 6 matching bases. The CDR3 length is 15 residues. Germline values: CDR1 SGHDT, CDR2 YYEEEE. Trimming took off 1 base at V and 13 bases at J, with 21 bases between the two ends. DNA for the CDR3: TGTGCCAGCAGCTTGTGGGCAGGGGACCGGTTGAGACAGTTCTTC. Encoded protein: CASSLWAGDRLRQFF.